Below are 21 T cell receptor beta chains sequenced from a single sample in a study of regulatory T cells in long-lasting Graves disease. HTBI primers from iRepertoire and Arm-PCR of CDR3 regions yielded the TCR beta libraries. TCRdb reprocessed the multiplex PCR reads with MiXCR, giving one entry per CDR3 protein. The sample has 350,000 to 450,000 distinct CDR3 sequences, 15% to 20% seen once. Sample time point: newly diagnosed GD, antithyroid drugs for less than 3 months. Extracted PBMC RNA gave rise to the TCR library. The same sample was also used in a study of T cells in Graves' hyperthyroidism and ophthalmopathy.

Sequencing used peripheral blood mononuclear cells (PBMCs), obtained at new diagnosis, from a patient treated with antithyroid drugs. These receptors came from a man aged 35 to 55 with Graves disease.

In DNA form, the CDR3 reads TGCAGTGCTAGTCTCGCGGGGGTAACCACCGGGGAGCTGTTTTTT. Its translation: CSASLAGVTTGELFF. The genes are TRBV20-1 and TRBJ2-2; 7 nucleotides line up with TRBD2. Germline V gene sequence: CDR1 DFQATT, CDR2 SNEGSKA (reference sequence). With 3 bases clipped from V and 4 bases from J, the junction kept 8 bases outside the gene matches. CDR3 length equals 15 residues.

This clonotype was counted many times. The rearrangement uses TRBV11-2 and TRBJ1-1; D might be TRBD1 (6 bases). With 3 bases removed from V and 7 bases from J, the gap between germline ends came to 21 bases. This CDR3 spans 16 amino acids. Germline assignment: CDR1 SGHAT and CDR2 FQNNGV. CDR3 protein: CASSFFAGGAYGEAFF. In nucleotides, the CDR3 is TGTGCCAGCAGCTTCTTTGCGGGGGGGGCATACGGTGAAGCTTTCTTT.

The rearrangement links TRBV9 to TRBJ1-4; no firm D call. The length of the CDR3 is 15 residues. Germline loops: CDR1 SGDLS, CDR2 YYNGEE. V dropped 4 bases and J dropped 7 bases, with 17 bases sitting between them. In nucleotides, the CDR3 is TGTGCCAGCAGCCTCGGTGACCCAATGGGTGAAAAACTGTTTTTT. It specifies CASSLGDPMGEKLFF.

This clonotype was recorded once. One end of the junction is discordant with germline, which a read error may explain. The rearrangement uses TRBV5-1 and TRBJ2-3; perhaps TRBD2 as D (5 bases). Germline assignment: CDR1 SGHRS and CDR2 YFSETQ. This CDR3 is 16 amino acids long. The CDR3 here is CASSLWTSHRTDTQYF. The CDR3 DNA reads TGTGCCAGCAGCTTATGGACTTCTCACCGCACAGATACGCAGTATTTT.

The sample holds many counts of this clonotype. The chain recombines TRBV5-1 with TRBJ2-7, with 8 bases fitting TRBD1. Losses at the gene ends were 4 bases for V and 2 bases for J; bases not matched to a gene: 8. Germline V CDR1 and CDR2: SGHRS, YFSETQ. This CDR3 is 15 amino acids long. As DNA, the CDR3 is TGCGCCAGCAGCACAGATCCGGGACAGGCCTACGAGCAGTACTTC. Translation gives CASSTDPGQAYEQYF.

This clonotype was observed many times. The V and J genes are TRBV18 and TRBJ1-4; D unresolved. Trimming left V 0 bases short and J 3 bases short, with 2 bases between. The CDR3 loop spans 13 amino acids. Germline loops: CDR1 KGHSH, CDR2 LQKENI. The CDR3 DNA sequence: TGTGCCAGCTCACCACCCTCTAATGAAAAACTGTTTTTT. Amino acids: CASSPPSNEKLFF. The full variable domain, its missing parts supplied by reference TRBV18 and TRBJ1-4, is NAGVMQNPRHLVRRRGQEARLRCSPMKGHSHVYWYRQLPEEGLKFMVYLQKENIIDESGMPKERFSAEFPKEGPSILRIQQVVRGDSAAYFCASSPPSNEKLFFGSGTQLSVL.

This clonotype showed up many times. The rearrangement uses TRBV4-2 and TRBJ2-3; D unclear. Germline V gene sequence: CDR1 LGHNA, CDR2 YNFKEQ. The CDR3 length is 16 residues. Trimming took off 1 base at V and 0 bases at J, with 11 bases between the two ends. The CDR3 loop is CASSQGVQPSTDTQYF. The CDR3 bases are TGTGCCAGCAGCCAAGGTGTCCAGCCTAGCACAGATACGCAGTATTTT.

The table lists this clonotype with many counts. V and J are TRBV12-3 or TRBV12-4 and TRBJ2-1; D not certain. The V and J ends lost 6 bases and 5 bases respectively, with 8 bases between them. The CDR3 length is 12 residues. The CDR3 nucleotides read TGTGCCAGCAGCTTACCCGACAATGAGCAGTTCTTC. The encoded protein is CASSLPDNEQFF.

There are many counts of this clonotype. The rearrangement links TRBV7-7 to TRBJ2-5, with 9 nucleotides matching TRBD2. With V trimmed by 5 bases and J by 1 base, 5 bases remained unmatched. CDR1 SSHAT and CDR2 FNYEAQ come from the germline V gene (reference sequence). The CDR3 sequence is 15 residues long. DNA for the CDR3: TGTGCCAGCAGCGAAGGGCGGGGGGGCCAAGAGACCCAGTACTTC. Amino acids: CASSEGRGGQETQYF. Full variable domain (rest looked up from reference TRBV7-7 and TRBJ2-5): GAGVSQSPRYKVTKRGQDVTLRCDPISSHATLYWYQQALGQGPEFLTYFNYEAQPDKSGLPSDRFSAERPEGSISTLTIQRTEQRDSAMYRCASSEGRGGQETQYFGPGTRLLVL.

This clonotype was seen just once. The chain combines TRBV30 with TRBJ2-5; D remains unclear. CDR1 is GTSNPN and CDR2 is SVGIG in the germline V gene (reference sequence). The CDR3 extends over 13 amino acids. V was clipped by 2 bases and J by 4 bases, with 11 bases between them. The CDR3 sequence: CAWSRGPPETQYF. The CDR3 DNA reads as TGTGCCTGGAGTAGAGGCCCCCCAGAGACCCAGTACTTC.

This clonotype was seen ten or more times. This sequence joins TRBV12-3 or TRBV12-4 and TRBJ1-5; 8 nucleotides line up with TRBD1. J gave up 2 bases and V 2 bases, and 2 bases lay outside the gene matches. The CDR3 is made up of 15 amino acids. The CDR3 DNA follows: TGTGCCAGCAGTTTACAGGGGGCTGGCAATCAGCCCCAGCATTTT. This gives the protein CASSLQGAGNQPQHF.

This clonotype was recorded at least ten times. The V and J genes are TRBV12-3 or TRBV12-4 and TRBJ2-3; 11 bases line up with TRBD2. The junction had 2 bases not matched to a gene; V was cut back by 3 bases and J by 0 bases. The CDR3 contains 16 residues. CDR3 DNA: TGTGCCAGCAGTTTTAGACTAGCGGGGAGCACAGATACGCAGTATTTT. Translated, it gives CASSFRLAGSTDTQYF.

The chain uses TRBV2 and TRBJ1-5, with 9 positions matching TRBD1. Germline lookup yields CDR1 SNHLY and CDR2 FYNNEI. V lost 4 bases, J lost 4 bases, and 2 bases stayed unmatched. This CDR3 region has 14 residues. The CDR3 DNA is TGTGCCAGCAGTGGGACAGGGGTTAATCAGCCCCAGCATTTT. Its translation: CASSGTGVNQPQHF.

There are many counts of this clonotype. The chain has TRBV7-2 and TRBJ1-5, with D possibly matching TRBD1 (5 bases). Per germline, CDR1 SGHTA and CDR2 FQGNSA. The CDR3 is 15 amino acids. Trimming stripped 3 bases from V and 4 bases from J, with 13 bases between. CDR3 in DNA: TGTGCCAGCAGCTTCATGTTCGGGGGGAATCAGCCCCAGCATTTT. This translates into CASSFMFGGNQPQHF.

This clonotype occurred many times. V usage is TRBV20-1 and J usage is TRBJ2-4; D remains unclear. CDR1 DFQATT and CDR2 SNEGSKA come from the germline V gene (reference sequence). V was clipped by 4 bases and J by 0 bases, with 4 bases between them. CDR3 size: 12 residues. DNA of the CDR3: TGCAGTGCTACCGTAGCCAAAAACATTCAGTACTTC. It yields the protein CSATVAKNIQYF.

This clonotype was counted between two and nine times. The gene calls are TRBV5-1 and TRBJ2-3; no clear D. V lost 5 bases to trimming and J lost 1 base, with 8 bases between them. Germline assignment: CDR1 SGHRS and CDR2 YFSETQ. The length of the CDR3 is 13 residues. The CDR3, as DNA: TGCGCCAGCAGGACGGAAGGCACAGATACGCAGTATTTT. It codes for CASRTEGTDTQYF.

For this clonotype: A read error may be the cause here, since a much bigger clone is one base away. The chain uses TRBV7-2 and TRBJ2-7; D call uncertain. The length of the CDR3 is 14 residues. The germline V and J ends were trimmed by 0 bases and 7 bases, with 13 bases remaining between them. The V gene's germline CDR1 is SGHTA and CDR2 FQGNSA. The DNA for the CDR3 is TGTGCCAGCAGCTTAGCGCTAGAAAATGGTGAGCAGTACTTC. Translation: CASSLALENGEQYF. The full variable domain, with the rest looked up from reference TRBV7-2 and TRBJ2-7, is GAGVSQSPSNKVTEKGKDVELRCDPISGHTALYWYRQSLGQGLEFLIYFQGNSAPDKSGLPSDRFSAERTGGSVSTLTIQRTQQEDSAVYLCASSLALENGEQYFGPGTRLTVT.

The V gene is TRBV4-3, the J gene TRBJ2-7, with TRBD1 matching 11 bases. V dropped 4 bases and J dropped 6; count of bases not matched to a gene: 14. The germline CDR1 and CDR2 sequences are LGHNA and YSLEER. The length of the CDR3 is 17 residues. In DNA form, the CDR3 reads TGCGCCAGCAGCCCCCGGGACAGGGGGAAGAAGCACGTCGAGCAGTACTTC. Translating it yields CASSPRDRGKKHVEQYF.

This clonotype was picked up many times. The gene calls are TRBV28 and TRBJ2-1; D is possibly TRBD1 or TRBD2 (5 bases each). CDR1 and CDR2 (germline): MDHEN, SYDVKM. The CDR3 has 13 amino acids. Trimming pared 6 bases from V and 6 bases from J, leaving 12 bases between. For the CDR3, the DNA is TGTGCCAGCAGCCTAGATGGGGGCAATGAGCAGTTCTTC. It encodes CASSLDGGNEQFF. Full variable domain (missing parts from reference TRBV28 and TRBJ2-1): DVKVTQSSRYLVKRTGEKVFLECVQDMDHENMFWYRQDPGLGLRLIYFSYDVKMKEKGDIPEGYSVSREKKERFSLILESASTNQTSMYLCASSLDGGNEQFFGPGTRLTVL.

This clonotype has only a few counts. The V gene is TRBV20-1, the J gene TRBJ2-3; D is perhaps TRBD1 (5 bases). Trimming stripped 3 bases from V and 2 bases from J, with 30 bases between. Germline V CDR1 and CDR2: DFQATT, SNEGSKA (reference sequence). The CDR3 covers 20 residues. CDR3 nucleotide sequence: TGCAGTGCTAGTAGGCCGACAGCAGATGCCAGAATGGGGTTCACAGATACGCAGTATTTT. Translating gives CSASRPTADARMGFTDTQYF.

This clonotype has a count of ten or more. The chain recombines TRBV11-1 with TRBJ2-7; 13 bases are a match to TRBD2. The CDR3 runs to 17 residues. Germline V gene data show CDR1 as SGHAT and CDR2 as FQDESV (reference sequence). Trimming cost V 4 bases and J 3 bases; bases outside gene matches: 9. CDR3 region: CASSSTKTSGGHYEQYF. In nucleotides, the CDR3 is TGTGCCAGCAGCTCGACCAAGACTAGCGGGGGGCACTACGAGCAGTACTTC.